This TCR beta chain was recorded in a study of post-analysis software for immune sequencing data. Background on the study: Recorded subtypes: relapsing-remitting, secondary progressive, progressive-relapsing; some patients unannotated.

The study's findings and limits: With TRBV5-6, TRBV5-1 and TRBV20-1 included, about five TRBV segments were more frequent in patients than in controls. When the samples were clustered directly with F measure, those that had been prepared in the same batch showed strong co-clustering.

Built from TCR beta cDNA, the libraries had unique molecular identifiers in them. Input of about 0.9 to 10 million T cells yielded 500,000 to 550,000 cDNA molecules. TCRdb recomputed calls from the PCR reads with MiXCR, one row per CDR3 protein. The data show some 190,000 distinct CDR3 sequences, around 29% seen once. There are 13 residues in the CDR3. V was pared by 0 bases and J by 4 bases, with 7 bases between. Germline V CDR1 and CDR2: MGHRA, YSYEKL. This clonotype was seen many times. Its antigen is as yet unknown. This sequence originates from a girl aged 2 to 17 with multiple sclerosis. Sequenced sample: blood. The chain uses TRBV4-1 and TRBJ2-7; D is unresolved. CDR3 in DNA: TGCGCCAGCAGCCAAGAGATTACGTACGAGCAGTACTTC. Encoded protein: CASSQEITYEQYF.